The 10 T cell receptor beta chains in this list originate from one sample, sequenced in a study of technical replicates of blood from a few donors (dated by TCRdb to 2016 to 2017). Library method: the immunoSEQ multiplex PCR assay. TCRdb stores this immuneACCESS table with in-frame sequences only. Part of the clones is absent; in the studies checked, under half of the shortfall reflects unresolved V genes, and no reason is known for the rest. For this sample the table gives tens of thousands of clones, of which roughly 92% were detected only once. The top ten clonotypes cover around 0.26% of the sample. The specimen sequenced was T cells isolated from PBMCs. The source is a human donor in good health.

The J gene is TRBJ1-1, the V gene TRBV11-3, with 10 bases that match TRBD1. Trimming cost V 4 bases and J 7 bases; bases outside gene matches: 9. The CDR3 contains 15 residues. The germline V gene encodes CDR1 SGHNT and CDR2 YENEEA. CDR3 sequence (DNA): TGTGCCAGCAGCTCCACAAGACAGGGGGCTGGTGAAGCTTTCTTT. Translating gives CASSSTRQGAGEAFF. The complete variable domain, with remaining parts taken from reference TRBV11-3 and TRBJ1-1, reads EAGVVQSPRYKIIEKKQPVAFWCNPISGHNTLYWYLQNLGQGPELLIRYENEEAVDDSQLPKDRFSAERLKGVDSTLKIQPAELGDSAVYLCASSSTRQGAGEAFFGQGTRLTVV.

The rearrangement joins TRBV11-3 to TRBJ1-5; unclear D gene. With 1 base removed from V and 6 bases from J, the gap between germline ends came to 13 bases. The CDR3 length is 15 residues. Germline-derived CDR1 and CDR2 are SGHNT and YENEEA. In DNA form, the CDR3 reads TGTGCCAGCAGCTTAGGTGCGGGGTACGGTCAGCCCCAGCATTTT. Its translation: CASSLGAGYGQPQHF.

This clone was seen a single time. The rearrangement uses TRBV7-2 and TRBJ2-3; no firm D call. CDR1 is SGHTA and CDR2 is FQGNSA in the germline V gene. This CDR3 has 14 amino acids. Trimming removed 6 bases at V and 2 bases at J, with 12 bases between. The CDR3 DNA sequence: TGTGCCAGCAGAGTGTCACTGAACACAGATACGCAGTATTTT. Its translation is CASRVSLNTDTQYF.

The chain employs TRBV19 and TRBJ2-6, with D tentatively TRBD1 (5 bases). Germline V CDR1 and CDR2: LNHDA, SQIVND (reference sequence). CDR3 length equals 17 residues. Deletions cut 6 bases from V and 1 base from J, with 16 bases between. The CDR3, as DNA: TGTGCCAGTAGACACTGGGCCAGGGAATCTGGGGCCAACGTCCTGACTTTC. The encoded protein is CASRHWARESGANVLTF.

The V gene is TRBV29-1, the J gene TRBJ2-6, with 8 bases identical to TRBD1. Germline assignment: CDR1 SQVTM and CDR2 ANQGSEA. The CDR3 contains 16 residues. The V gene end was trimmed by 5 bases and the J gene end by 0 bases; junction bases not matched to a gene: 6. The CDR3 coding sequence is TGCAGCGTTTACGAGACAGGGGCCTCTGGGGCCAACGTCCTGACTTTC. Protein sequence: CSVYETGASGANVLTF.

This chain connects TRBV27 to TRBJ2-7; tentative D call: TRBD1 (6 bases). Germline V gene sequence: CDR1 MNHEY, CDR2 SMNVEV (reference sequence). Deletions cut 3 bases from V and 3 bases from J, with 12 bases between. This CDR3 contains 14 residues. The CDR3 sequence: CASSLDRTHYEQYF. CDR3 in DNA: TGTGCCAGCAGTTTGGACAGAACGCACTACGAGCAGTACTTC.

The CDR3 is CASSPFTPYVIPRPGEQYF. The CDR3 DNA reads as TGCGCCAGCAGCCCCTTTACCCCCTACGTCATTCCCCGTCCGGGTGAGCAGTACTTC. The V and J genes are TRBV5-1 and TRBJ2-7; D uncertain. This CDR3 contains 19 residues. Trimming took off 4 bases at V and 7 bases at J, with 33 bases between the two ends. Germline CDR1 reads SGHRS; CDR2 reads YFSETQ.

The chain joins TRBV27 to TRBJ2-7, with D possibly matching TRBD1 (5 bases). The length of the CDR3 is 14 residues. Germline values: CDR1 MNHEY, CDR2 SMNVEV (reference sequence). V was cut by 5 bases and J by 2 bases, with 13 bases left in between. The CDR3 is CASSPLGQTYEQYF. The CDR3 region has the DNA TGTGCCAGCAGTCCTCTCGGACAAACCTACGAGCAGTACTTC.

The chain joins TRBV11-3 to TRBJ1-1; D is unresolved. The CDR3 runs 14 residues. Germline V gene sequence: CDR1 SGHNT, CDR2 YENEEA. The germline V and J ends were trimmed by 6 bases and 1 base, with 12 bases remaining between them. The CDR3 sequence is CASRQLLSNTEAFF. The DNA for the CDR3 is TGTGCCAGCAGGCAACTTCTGTCGAACACTGAAGCTTTCTTT.

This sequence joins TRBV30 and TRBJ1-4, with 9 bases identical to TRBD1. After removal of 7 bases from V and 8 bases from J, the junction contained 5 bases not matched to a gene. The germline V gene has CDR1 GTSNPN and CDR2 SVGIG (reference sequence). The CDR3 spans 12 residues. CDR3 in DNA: TGTGCCTCTGACAGGGGGAGCGAAAAACTGTTTTTT. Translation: CASDRGSEKLFF.